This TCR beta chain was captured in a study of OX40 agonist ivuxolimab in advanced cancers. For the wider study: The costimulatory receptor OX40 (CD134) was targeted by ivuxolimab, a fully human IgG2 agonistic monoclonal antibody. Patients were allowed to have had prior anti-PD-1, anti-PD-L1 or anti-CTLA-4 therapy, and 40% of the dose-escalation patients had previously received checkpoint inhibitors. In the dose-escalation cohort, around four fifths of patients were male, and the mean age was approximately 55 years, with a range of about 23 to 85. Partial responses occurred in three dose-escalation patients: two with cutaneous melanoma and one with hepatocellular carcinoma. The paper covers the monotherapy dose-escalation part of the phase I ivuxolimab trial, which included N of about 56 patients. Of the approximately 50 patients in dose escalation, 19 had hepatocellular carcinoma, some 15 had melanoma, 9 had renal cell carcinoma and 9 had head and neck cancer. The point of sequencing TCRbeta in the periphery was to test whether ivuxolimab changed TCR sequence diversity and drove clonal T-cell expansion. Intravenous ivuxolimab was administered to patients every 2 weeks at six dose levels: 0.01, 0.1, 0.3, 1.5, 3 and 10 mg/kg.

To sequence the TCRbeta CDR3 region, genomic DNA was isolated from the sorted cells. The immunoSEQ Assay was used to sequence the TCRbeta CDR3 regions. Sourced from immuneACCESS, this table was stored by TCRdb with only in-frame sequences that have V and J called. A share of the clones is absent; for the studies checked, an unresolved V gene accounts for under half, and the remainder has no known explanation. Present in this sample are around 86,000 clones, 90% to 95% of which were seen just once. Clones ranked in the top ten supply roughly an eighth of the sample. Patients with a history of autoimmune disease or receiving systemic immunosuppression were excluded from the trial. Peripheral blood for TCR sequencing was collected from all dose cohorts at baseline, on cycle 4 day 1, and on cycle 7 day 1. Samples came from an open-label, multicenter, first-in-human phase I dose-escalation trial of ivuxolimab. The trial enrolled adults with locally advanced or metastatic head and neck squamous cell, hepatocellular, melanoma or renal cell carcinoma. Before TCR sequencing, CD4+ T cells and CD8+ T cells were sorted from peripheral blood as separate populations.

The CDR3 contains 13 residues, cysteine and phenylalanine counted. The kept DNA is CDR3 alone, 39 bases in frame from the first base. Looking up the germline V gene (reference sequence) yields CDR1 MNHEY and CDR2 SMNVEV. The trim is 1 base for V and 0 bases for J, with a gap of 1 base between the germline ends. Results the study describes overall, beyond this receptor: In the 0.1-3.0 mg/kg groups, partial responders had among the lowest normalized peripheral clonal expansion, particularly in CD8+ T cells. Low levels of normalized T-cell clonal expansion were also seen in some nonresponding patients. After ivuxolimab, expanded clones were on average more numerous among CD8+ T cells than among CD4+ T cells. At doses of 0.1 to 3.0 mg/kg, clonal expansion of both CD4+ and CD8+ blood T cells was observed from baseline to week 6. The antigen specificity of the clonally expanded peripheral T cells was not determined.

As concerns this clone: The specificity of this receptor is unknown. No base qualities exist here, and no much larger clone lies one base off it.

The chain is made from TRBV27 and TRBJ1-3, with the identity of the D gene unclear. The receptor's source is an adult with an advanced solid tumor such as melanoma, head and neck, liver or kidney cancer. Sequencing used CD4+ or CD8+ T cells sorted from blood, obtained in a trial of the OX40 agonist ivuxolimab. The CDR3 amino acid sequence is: CASSLFSGNTIYF. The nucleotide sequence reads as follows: TGTGCCAGCAGTTTATTCTCTGGAAACACCATATATTTT.